The present T cell receptor beta chain was sequenced within a study of blood T cells in healthy people across ages. Study background: Every two T cells gave about one barcoded beta molecule via template switching. The study's findings and limits: The recorded TCR beta diversity per million T cells decreased in a roughly linear manner with age.

Primers used in a second PCR of about 7 to 12 cycles were a sample-barcoded 5' primer and a J-beta primer mix. MiXCR, applied by TCRdb to the 5' RACE reads, yields one record per CDR3 protein. The table lists about 1.8 million distinct CDR3 sequences, approximately 50% of them singletons. Germline CDR1 is SGHDN and CDR2 is FVKESK. The length of the CDR3 is 18 residues. After removal of 0 bases from V and 7 bases from J, the junction contained 11 bases not matched to a gene. The sample, approximately 10 milliliters of peripheral blood, was drawn from each donor. The study isolated at least 7 million PBMCs from each sample. Note on this clonotype: Its specificity is unknown.

This sequence was found in a woman aged 40-49 years in good health. This chain connects TRBV14 to TRBJ2-1, with 11 nucleotides matching TRBD2. The sequenced material came from blood. CDR3 nucleotides: TGTGCCAGCAGCCAAGATCGAGGCTGGCTAGCGGGGGGAAATGAGCAGTTCTTC. It translates to CASSQDRGWLAGGNEQFF.